This T cell receptor beta chain was sequenced for a study of molecular identifiers for immune sequencing clone quantification. General observations from the study: Identical TCR molecules sharing a barcode could underestimate highly expanded clone sizes. Spiked Jurkat TCR RNA originating from one cell could reportedly be identified amid around 970,000 naive cells.

Sorting recovered naive CD8 T cells on a CD8+CD4-CCR7+CD45RA+ profile. As previously described, bulk TCR libraries were made using listed TCR primers. TCRdb re-analysed the PCR reads in MiXCR, keeping a single row per CDR3 protein. This table has some 580,000 distinct CDR3 sequences, roughly 27% appearing once. CDR1 is MDHEN, CDR2 SYDVKM, per germline. The V gene lost 5 bases and the J gene lost 2 bases, with 12 bases spanning the gap. The CDR3 sequence is 14 residues long. A word on this clonotype: Its target is unknown.

The chain uses TRBV28 and TRBJ1-1; D not resolved. The sequence came from a human donor in good health. Some libraries in this study had Jurkat cell RNA spiked in. Sequencing was carried out using naive CD8+ T cells from blood, with Jurkat cell RNA spiked in. Subset meaning: FACS-sorted CD8+CD4-CCR7+CD45RA+ naive T cells. Written as DNA, the CDR3 is TGTGCCAGCAGTCCGAGCAGAACCAACACTGAAGCTTTCTTT. Its translation: CASSPSRTNTEAFF.